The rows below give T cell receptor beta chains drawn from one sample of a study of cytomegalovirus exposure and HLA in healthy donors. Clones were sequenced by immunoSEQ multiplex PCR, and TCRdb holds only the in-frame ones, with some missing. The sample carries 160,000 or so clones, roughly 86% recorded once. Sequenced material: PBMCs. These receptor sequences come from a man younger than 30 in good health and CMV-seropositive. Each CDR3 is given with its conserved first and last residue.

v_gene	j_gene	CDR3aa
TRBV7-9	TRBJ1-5	CASSSSGVNESQPQHF
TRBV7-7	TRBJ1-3	CASSFSGAAGNTIYF
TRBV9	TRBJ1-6	CASSGTAYNSPLHF
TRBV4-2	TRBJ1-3	CASSQGGGGGNTIYF
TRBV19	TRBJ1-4	CASHGDSPNEKLFF
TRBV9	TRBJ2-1	CASSVGLAGGYNEQFF
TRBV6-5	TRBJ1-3	CASSYSQASSGNTIYF
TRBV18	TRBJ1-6	CASSPRGPGDNSPLHF
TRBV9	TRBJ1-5	CASSGAEPQHF
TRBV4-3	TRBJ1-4	CASSQQGQGGAGKLFF
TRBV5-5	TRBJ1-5	CASSYQPGTGSNQPQHF
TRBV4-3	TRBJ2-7	CASSQEYSGVAYEQYF
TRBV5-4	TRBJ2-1	CASSLGGATTRGNEQFF
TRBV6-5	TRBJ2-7	CASTRTGGIYEQYF
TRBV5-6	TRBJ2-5	CASSLSGPGGTQYF
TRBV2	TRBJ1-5	CASRADRLYSNQPQHF
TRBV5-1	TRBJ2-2	CASSFSSQGTGELFF
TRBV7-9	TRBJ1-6	CASSLADRGANSPLHF
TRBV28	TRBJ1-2	CATGEYGYTF
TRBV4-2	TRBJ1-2	CASSLRSEGGYGYTF
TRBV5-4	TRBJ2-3	CASSLSRGADTQYF
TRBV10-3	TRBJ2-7	CAISESKQGEQYF
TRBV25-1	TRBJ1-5	CASSPGGYSNQPQHF
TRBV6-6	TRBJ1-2	CASSPGTGLINYGYTF
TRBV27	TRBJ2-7	CASASVGGQYF
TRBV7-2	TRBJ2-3	CASSLDGAGGRDTQYF
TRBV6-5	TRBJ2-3	CASSSVGRSTDTQYF
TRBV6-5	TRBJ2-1	CASSEGQSYNEQFF
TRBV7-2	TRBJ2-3	CASSPSPKDTQYF